Listed below are T cell receptor beta chains from one sample, sequenced in a study of cytomegalovirus exposure and HLA in healthy donors. Using immunoSEQ multiplex PCR, the repertoire was profiled, and TCRdb retains in-frame clones only, with some absent. The data show approximately 140,000 clones, 79% seen once. Sequencing was performed on PBMCs. The origin of the receptors is a man aged 45-65 years in good health and CMV-seropositive. Both conserved end residues are part of each CDR3. D genes are given only for firm matches. Clone size is not always given. Where it is, it says once, few, many or a class for expanded clones.

>NA|TRBV13|TRBJ2-7|NA
CASSLNRAYEQYF
TGTGCCAGCAGCTTAAACAGGGCGTACGAGCAGTACTTC
>NA|TRBV5-6|TRBJ2-1|NA
CASSKGLRGNEQFF
TGTGCCAGCAGCAAAGGTTTAAGGGGGAATGAGCAGTTCTTC
>few|TRBV6-6|TRBJ2-3|TRBD1
CASRPTGGVGTDTQYF
TGTGCCAGCAGACCCACAGGGGGCGTCGGGACAGATACGCAGTATTTT
>NA|TRBV2|TRBJ1-5|TRBD1
CASRGQSNQPQHF
TGTGCCAGCAGGGGACAGAGCAATCAGCCCCAGCATTTT
>NA|TRBV12-5|TRBJ2-5|NA
CASGRTVQGKQETQYF
TGTGCTAGTGGTCGAACTGTACAGGGTAAACAAGAGACCCAGTACTTC
>once|TRBV9|TRBJ2-7|TRBD2
CASSATGGGGYEQYF
TGTGCCAGCAGCGCCACGGGAGGGGGGGGCTACGAGCAGTACTTC
>NA|TRBV28|TRBJ1-5|NA
CASSLPPQPQHF
TGTGCCAGCAGTCTCCCCCCGCAGCCCCAGCATTTT
>NA|TRBV6-5|TRBJ2-5|NA
CASSTVLSRETQYF
TGTGCCAGCAGCACCGTGTTGTCTCGGGAGACCCAGTACTTC
>NA|TRBV27|TRBJ1-5|NA
CASSLMFEQWNQPQHF
TGTGCCAGCAGTTTAATGTTCGAACAGTGGAATCAGCCCCAGCATTTT
>NA|TRBV5-1|TRBJ1-4|TRBD1
CASSWTGSLREKLFF
TGCGCCAGCAGCTGGACAGGGTCTTTACGTGAAAAACTGTTTTTT
>NA|TRBV10-2|TRBJ2-7|TRBD2
CASSDLLAGAHEQYF
TGCGCCAGCAGTGACCTCCTAGCGGGGGCCCACGAGCAGTACTTC
>NA|TRBV7-9|TRBJ2-1|TRBD1
CASSQDRGYNEQFF
TGTGCCAGCAGCCAAGACAGGGGATACAATGAGCAGTTCTTC
>NA|TRBV11-2|TRBJ2-7|NA
CASSLGFREQYF
TGTGCCAGCAGCTTAGGCTTTCGGGAGCAGTACTTC
>NA|TRBV6-1|TRBJ2-7|TRBD2
CASSGSGGRSYEQYF
TGTGCCAGCAGTGGTAGCGGGGGACGCTCCTACGAGCAGTACTTC
>NA|TRBV30|TRBJ2-1|TRBD2
CAWSFGTSGTNKLF
TGTGCCTGGAGTTTCGGGACTAGCGGGACTAATAAGCTCTTC
>NA|TRBV19|TRBJ1-4|NA
CASSATGFPREKLFF
TGTGCCAGTAGTGCCACAGGGTTCCCGCGGGAAAAACTGTTTTTT
>NA|TRBV5-1|TRBJ2-1|TRBD2
CASSLRTSGTNEQFF
TGCGCCAGCAGCCTCCGGACTAGCGGAACCAATGAGCAGTTCTTC
>NA|TRBV4-1|TRBJ2-4|TRBD2
CASSQIREVANIQYF
TGCGCCAGCAGCCAAATTCGGGAGGTTGCAAACATTCAGTACTTC